This TCR beta chain was sequenced during a study of blood T cell repertoires in COVID-19. In the authors' methods: Nucleated cell number was recorded as an estimate derived from reference gene primer amplification. Profiled with immunoSEQ multiplex PCR; TCRdb holds only in-frame clones, not every one. The D gene and trimming were derived from the DNA, and the V and J assignments and clone size from that table. This sample yields fewer than 350,000 clones, of which nearly 90% are seen a single time; roughly 1.6% belongs to the top ten. V lost 5 bases to trimming and J lost 4 bases, with 17 bases between them. Germline V gene lookup returns CDR1 SEHNR and CDR2 FQNEAQ (reference sequence). This CDR3 spans 15 amino acids.

Material for sequencing was PBMCs or T cells enriched from blood (not recorded which). The receptor's source is a woman aged 18-29 years with acute COVID-19. The V call is TRBV7-9, the J call TRBJ1-1, with D perhaps matching TRBD1 (6 bases). CDR3 bases: TGTGCCAGCAGCCGAAAGGGGGGAGGGATCACTGAAGCTTTCTTT. This gives the protein CASSRKGGGITEAFF.